The 13 T cell receptor beta chains presented below share a single source sample, sequenced in a study of T cells after yellow fever vaccination. TCRdb recomputed calls from the 5' RACE reads with MiXCR, one row per CDR3 protein. The repertoire holds around 310,000 distinct CDR3 sequences, with 8.5% to 9% as singletons. Specimen: PBMCs, collected on the day of the first yellow fever vaccination. These receptors came from a man aged 18 to 30 who received the YFV17D yellow fever vaccine.

This sequence joins TRBV19 and TRBJ2-1; the D call may be TRBD1 or TRBD2 (5 bases each). CDR1 LNHDA and CDR2 SQIVND come from the germline V gene (reference sequence). The CDR3 is made up of 15 amino acids. Between the trimmed V and J ends, which lost 0 bases and 15 bases, there was a span of 21 bases. The DNA for the CDR3 is TGTGCCAGTAGTATAGATATCCGACAGCCCCTAGGAGGGTTCTTC. This gives the protein CASSIDIRQPLGGFF.

This clonotype occurred many times. The CDR3 region is CSVEATFTDTQYF. DNA for the CDR3: TGCAGCGTTGAGGCCACCTTCACAGATACGCAGTATTTT. The V and J genes are TRBV29-1 and TRBJ2-3; D not resolved. With 3 bases removed from V and 2 bases from J, the gap between germline ends came to 9 bases. The CDR3 runs to 13 residues. Germline lookup yields CDR1 SQVTM and CDR2 ANQGSEA.

This chain joins TRBV30 and TRBJ2-4, with a tentative D call TRBD2 (5 bases). Trimming removed 5 bases at V and 9 bases at J, with 20 bases between. The CDR3 contains 14 residues. Germline CDR1 GTSNPN, CDR2 SVGIG (reference sequence). The CDR3 bases are TGTGCCTGGTCCCCACTAGTTTTCGGTGTCATTCAGTACTTC. Protein sequence: CAWSPLVFGVIQYF.

The chain has TRBV12-5 and TRBJ2-1; 12 nucleotides match TRBD1. In germline, CDR1 is LGHNT, CDR2 FRNRAP. V was pared by 8 bases and J by 7 bases, with 6 bases of the junction left unmatched. This CDR3 has 14 residues. The CDR3 spells CASIPGQGANEQFF. The CDR3 nucleotides read TGTGCTAGTATCCCGGGACAGGGGGCGAATGAGCAGTTCTTC.

This clonotype was counted a few times. V gene TRBV27 combines with J gene TRBJ1-2; tentatively, D is TRBD1 (5 bases). The CDR3 has 15 residues. The V gene lost 5 bases and the J gene lost 0 bases, with 13 bases spanning the gap. CDR1 and CDR2 from the germline V gene are MNHEY and SMNVEV (reference sequence). The CDR3 loop is CASSHYRSANYGYTF. In DNA form, the CDR3 reads TGTGCCAGCAGTCACTACAGGTCAGCTAACTATGGCTACACCTTC.

The chain has TRBV9 and TRBJ1-1, with a weak D call TRBD1 (6 bases). V dropped 1 base and J dropped 7 bases, with 11 bases sitting between them. This CDR3 has 13 amino acids. CDR1 SGDLS and CDR2 YYNGEE come from the germline V gene. The CDR3 region is CASSVWGAGEAFF. CDR3 nucleotides: TGTGCCAGCAGCGTATGGGGGGCCGGTGAAGCTTTCTTT.

The V call is TRBV6-5, the J call TRBJ2-7, with D possibly TRBD1 on 6 matching bases. The CDR3 consists of 14 residues. The V and J ends lost 6 bases and 0 bases respectively, with 12 bases between them. CDR1 MNHEY and CDR2 SVGAGI come from the germline V gene. CDR3 in amino acids: CASRRRDNSYEQYF. The CDR3 DNA reads TGTGCCAGCAGGCGCCGGGACAACTCCTACGAGCAGTACTTC.

This chain connects TRBV7-2 to TRBJ1-2; D gene unclear. CDR1 is SGHTA and CDR2 is FQGNSA in the germline V gene. This CDR3 contains 14 residues. With 3 bases removed from V and 3 bases from J, the gap between germline ends came to 11 bases. This CDR3 is CASSFEFADYGYTF. Here the CDR3 DNA reads TGTGCCAGCAGCTTTGAGTTTGCAGACTATGGCTACACCTTC.

The V and J genes are TRBV5-1 and TRBJ2-1; D not resolved. V was trimmed by 4 bases and J by 6 bases, leaving 17 bases between them. The germline V gene encodes CDR1 SGHRS and CDR2 YFSETQ. CDR3 size: 15 residues. The chain's CDR3 is CASSPRPPSGNEQFF. CDR3 sequence (DNA): TGCGCCAGCAGCCCTAGACCCCCCAGTGGCAATGAGCAGTTCTTC. Looking up the rest from reference TRBV5-1 and TRBJ2-1 gives the full variable domain: KAGVTQTPRYLIKTRGQQVTLSCSPISGHRSVSWYQQTPGQGLQFLFEYFSETQRNKGNFPGRFSGRQFSNSRSEMNVSTLELGDSALYLCASSPRPPSGNEQFFGPGTRLTVL.

V and J are TRBV12-3 or TRBV12-4 and TRBJ2-3, with D hard to call. The CDR3 contains 14 residues. V lost 4 bases and J lost 0, with 8 bases in between. In nucleotides, the CDR3 is TGTGCCAGCAGTTCCTTGACTAGCACAGATACGCAGTATTTT. Translating it yields CASSSLTSTDTQYF.

This sequence joins TRBV5-1 and TRBJ2-1; the match to TRBD1 covers 8 bases. V shed 7 bases and J 6 bases; nucleotides not matched to a gene: 6. The CDR3 is 13 amino acids. Looked up from germline, CDR1 is SGHRS and CDR2 is YFSETQ. CDR3 DNA: TGCGCCAGCCGATTAGGACAGGGCAATGAGCAGTTCTTC. Protein product: CASRLGQGNEQFF.

The chain joins TRBV2 to TRBJ1-6; D call uncertain. Trimming pared 0 bases from V and 5 bases from J, leaving 5 bases between. CDR3 length: 14 residues. In germline, CDR1 is SNHLY, CDR2 FYNNEI. Here the CDR3 reads CASSEAGDNSPLHF. The CDR3 coding sequence is TGTGCCAGCAGTGAAGCGGGTGATAATTCACCCCTCCACTTT.

This rearrangement joins TRBV6-5 to TRBJ2-5, with D possibly being TRBD1 (5 bases). Trimming cost V 1 base and J 2 bases, with 14 bases left between them. Germline CDR1 is MNHEY and CDR2 is SVGAGI. CDR3 length equals 16 residues. CDR3 residues: CASSYYRRASQETQYF. The CDR3 DNA follows: TGTGCCAGCAGTTACTATCGCAGGGCCAGTCAAGAGACCCAGTACTTC.